The sequence of this T cell receptor (beta chain) was determined in a study of T cell repertoires in cytomegalovirus infection. Across the whole study: Indications came from public TCR beta signatures; they pointed to CMV infection and to a matching HLA type. Study-level points and caveats: Individuals carrying CMV plus the relevant HLA were identified by cumulative frequency of public TCR beta families.

This clonotype was seen repeatedly, ten times or more. Its specificity is unknown. With V trimmed by 5 bases and J by 5 bases, 17 bases remained unmatched. The CDR3 runs to 18 residues. The germline CDR1 and CDR2 sequences are SGHVS and FNYEAQ. TCRdb re-derived calls from the reads in MiXCR, one entry per CDR3 protein. The sample consists of 70,000 to 75,000 distinct CDR3 sequences, about 4.2% of them appearing once. The chain couples TRBV7-6 to TRBJ2-5; 10 bases fit TRBD1. Sequenced input: PBMCs. This TCR derives from a human donor in good health (CMV status not recorded). Some clones in this sample may be carry-over from other donors' samples. CDR3 residues: CASSPKGQGSTPGETQYF. The DNA of the CDR3 is TGTGCCAGCAGCCCCAAGGGACAGGGGTCTACCCCAGGGGAGACCCAGTACTTC. Combining the CDR3 with reference TRBV7-6 and TRBJ2-5 gives the whole variable domain GAGVSQSPRYKVTKRGQDVALRCDPISGHVSLYWYRQALGQGPEFLTYFNYEAQQDKSGLPNDRFSAERPEGSISTLTIQRTEQRDSAMYRCASSPKGQGSTPGETQYFGPGTRLLVL.